The T cell receptor (beta chain) under discussion was sequenced for a study of regulatory T cells in long-lasting Graves disease. Study-level results: Accuracy may have suffered from the small sample size. The study found TRBV28, TRBJ1-2 and TRBJ2-5 favored in persistent disease. Persistent cases of Graves' showed reduced TCR diversity relative to newly diagnosed patients.

CDR3 length: 16 residues. Unmatched junction bases numbered 8, after V lost 4 bases and J lost 4 bases. Germline CDR1 SEHNR, CDR2 FQNEAQ (reference sequence). In this sample, this clonotype turned up a few times. The antigen is undetermined. Time point in this sample: persistent/refractory GD, antithyroid drugs over 5 years with positive TRAb. TCR sequences were obtained from RNA taken from PBMCs. EDTA tubes collected roughly 9.6 milliliters of peripheral blood. The TCR beta library used iRepertoire HTBI primers with Arm-PCR amplification of CDR3. TCRdb independently ran MiXCR on the multiplex PCR reads; one entry per CDR3 protein. Of a few hundred thousand distinct CDR3 sequences in the sample, more than 20% were seen once.

The sequence came from a woman aged 40 to 50 with Graves disease. The chain links TRBV7-9 to TRBJ2-7, with 12 nucleotides matching TRBD2. Here the sequenced sample was peripheral blood mononuclear cells (PBMCs), taken when the disease was refractory, from a patient treated with antithyroid drugs. This chain's CDR3 is CASSSNSGTSGYEQYF. The CDR3 nucleotides are TGTGCCAGCAGCTCTAACTCCGGGACTAGCGGGTACGAGCAGTACTTC.